This T cell receptor beta chain was retrieved from a study of T-cell memory formation after mild COVID-19 (dated by TCRdb to the early 2020s). Regarding the complete study: Most TCR sequence clusters were specific to one of the two donors. In a couple of donors, T-cell clones that expanded and contracted after mild COVID-19 were tracked by sequencing TCRalpha and TCRbeta repertoires over time. The cohort was made up of two young adult volunteers, one female and one male, who were previously healthy.

The reads were generated on an Illumina NovaSeq 6000. TCRalpha and TCRbeta cDNA libraries were constructed by 5'RACE with constant-segment primers, with sample barcodes and unique molecular identifiers being introduced. RNA was extracted from every sample with Trizol reagent. Libraries were amplified in two PCR steps, with a second sample barcode and Illumina TruSeq adapters added in the second step. Libraries were sequenced on an Illumina NovaSeq with 2 x 150 bp paired-end reads. On the study's bioinformatics: With migec v1.2.7, reads were demultiplexed and then collapsed into UMI-guided consensus sequences. Using mixcr v2.1.11, UMI consensuses were aligned to TRA and TRB V and J templates and then assembled into clonotypes. A clonotype was counted as expanded or contracted only when both edgeR and NoisET called the clonotype significant, with the noise models trained on biological replicates. For edgeR calls, a false discovery rate-adjusted p below 0.01 and a log2 fold-change threshold of 1 were applied. As an exploratory analysis of dynamics, max-normalized trajectories of the 1000 most abundant clonotypes were examined by PCA with hierarchical clustering. Separately sequenced CD4+ and CD8+ repertoires were used to assign the CD4 or CD8 phenotype of responding clones. The public reads were reprocessed in TCRdb via fastp at Q25 and MiXCR, keeping in-frame beta chains. Under each unique CDR3 protein, matching rows form one entry showing the most common genes and DNA. Here the V and J calls rest on TCRdb's processing, not on the authors' analysis. The sample includes about 190,000 distinct CDR3 sequences, with approximately 20% observed a single time. Roughly 2.4% of the sample rests with the top ten.

Ficoll-Paque density gradient centrifugation was the method used to isolate PBMCs. This clonotype was seen repeatedly, ten times or more. The antigen it binds to is not known. One base away there is no much larger clone; base qualities are not given. What the research found in general, with its limitations: Clones contracting from day 15 to 85 had balanced CD4/CD8 phenotypes, while a second wave expanding from day 15 to 37 was biased towards CD4+. Only a couple of mild cases were covered in the study, and larger cohorts including severe cases with pre-infection samples were considered necessary. SARS-CoV-2 specificity of the second-wave clones peaking on day 37 was not confirmed. The detection of some responding clones in pre-infection memory suggests that pre-existing cross-reactive memory T cells joined the SARS-CoV-2 response. Contracting CD4+ clones appeared mostly in the CM and EM memory subsets, whereas CD8+ clones were enriched in EMRA.

This receptor was taken from an adult woman who had mild COVID-19 (a few samples of this study predate the infection). The sample titles of this study are shuffled in the database, so cell type and time point are left out; the donor was told from shared clones. The specimen was PBMCs or a T cell subset sorted from them (not recorded which).

The sequenced DNA: TGTGCCAGCAGCCAAGGGTCCCAGGGAAACTACGAGCAGTACTTC. The resulting protein is CASSQGSQGNYEQYF. The chain employs TRBV4-2 and TRBJ2-7; the D gene is perhaps TRBD1, on 5 matching bases. At the junction V is shortened by 1 base and J by 3 bases, with 13 bases in between. Including cysteine and phenylalanine, the CDR3 has 15 amino acids. The retained sequence is limited to the CDR3, 45 bases, with the frame set at the first base. CDR1 and CDR2 were assigned from the germline V gene as LGHNA and YNFKEQ.